This TCR beta chain was identified during a study of OX40 agonist ivuxolimab in advanced cancers. Sequencing used immunoSEQ multiplex PCR; TCRdb keeps in-frame clones, though not all of them. Counted here are about 12,000 clones, roughly 81% occurring once; the ten biggest clones make up about 14%. The source material was CD4+ or CD8+ T cells sorted from blood, sampled in a trial of the OX40 agonist ivuxolimab. The sequence derives from an adult with an advanced solid tumor such as melanoma, head and neck, liver or kidney cancer.

CDR3 coding DNA: TGTGCCAGCAGCTTAGAGGGGGGACACCCTTCCTACGAGCAGTACTTC. Its protein product is CASSLEGGHPSYEQYF. V and J are TRBV7-9 and TRBJ2-7; D is tentatively TRBD1 or TRBD2 (6 bases each). The V and J ends lost 1 base and 1 base respectively, with 14 bases between them. The CDR3 covers 16 residues. Per germline, CDR1 SEHNR and CDR2 FQNEAQ (reference sequence).